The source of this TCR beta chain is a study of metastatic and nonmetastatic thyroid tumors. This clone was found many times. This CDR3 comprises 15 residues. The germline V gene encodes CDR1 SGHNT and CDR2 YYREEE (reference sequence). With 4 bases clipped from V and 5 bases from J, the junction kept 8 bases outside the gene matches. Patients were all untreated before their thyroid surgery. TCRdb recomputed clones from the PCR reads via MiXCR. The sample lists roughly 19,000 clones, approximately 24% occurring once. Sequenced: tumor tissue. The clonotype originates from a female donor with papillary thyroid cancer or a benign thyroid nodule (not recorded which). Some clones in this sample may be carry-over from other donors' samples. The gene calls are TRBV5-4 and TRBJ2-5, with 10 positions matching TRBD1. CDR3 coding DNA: TGTGCCAGCAGCCCCGTGGGACAGGGGAGGGAGACCCAGTACTTC. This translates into CASSPVGQGRETQYF.